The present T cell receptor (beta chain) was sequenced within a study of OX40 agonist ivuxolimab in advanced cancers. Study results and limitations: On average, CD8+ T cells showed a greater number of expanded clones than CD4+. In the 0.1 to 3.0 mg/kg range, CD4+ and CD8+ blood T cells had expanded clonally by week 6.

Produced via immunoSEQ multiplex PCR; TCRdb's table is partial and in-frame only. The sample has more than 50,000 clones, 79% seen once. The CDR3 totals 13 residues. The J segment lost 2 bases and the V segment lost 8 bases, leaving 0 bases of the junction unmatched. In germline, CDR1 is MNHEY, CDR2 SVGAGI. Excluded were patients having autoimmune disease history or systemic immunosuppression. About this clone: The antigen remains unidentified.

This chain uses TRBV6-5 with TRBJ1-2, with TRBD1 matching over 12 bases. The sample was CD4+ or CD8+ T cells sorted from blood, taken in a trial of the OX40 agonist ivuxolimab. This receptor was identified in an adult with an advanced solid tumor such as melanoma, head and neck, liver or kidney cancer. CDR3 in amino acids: CASGTGGNYGYTF. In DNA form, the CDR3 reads TGTGCCAGCGGGACAGGGGGCAACTATGGCTACACCTTC.